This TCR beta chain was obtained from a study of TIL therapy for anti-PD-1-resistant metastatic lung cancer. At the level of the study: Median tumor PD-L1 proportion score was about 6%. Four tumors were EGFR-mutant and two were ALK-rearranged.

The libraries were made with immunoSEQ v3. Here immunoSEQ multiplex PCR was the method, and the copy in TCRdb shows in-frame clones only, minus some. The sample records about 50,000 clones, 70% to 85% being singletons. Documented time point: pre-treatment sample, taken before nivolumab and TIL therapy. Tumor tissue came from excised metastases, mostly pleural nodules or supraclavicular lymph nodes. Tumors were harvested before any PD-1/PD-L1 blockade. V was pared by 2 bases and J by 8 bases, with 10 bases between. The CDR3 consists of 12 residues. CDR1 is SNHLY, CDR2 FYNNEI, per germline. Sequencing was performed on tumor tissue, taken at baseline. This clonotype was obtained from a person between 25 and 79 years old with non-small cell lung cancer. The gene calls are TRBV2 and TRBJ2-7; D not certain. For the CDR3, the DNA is TGTGCCAGCAGTGAAAGTAGGGCCCAGCAGTACTTC. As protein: CASSESRAQQYF.